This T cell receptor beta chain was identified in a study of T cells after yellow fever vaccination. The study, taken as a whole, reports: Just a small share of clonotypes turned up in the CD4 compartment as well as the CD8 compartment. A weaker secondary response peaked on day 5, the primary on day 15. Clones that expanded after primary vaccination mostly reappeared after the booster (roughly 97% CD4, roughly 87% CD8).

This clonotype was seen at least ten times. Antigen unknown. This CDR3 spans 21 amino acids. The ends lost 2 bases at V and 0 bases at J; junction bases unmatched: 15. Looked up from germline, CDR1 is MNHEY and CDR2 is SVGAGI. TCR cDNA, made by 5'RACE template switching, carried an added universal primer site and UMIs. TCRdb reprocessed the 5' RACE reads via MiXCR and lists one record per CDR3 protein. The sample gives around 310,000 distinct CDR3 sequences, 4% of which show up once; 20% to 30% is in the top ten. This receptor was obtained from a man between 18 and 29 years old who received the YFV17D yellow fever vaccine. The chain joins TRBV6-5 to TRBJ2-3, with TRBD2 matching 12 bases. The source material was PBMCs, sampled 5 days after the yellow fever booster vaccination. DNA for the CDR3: TGTGCCAGCAGTTACCTCCCCCCAACTAGCGGGGGGCAAGGTAGCACAGATACGCAGTATTTT. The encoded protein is CASSYLPPTSGGQGSTDTQYF.